Shown below are 30 T cell receptor beta chains from a single sample sequenced in a study of identical twins' blood T cells. TCRdb recomputed calls from the 5' RACE reads with MiXCR, one row per CDR3 protein. The sample consists of hundreds of thousands of distinct CDR3 sequences, over 25% of them appearing once. The sequenced sample consisted of PBMCs. The origin of the receptors is a woman between 18 and 50 years old in good health.

At least ten counts were recorded for this clonotype. The CDR3 sequence is CSVEERGGSTDTQYF. The CDR3 DNA reads as TGCAGCGTTGAAGAGCGGGGTGGCAGCACAGATACGCAGTATTTT. The chain recombines TRBV29-1 with TRBJ2-3; D might be TRBD2 (6 bases). The V end was cut by 0 bases, the J end by 0 bases, with 10 bases between. Germline values: CDR1 SQVTM, CDR2 ANQGSEA. This CDR3 is built from 15 residues.

The chain employs TRBV27 and TRBJ1-5; no reliable D call. V was clipped by 6 bases and J by 3 bases, with 9 bases between them. The V gene's germline CDR1 is MNHEY and CDR2 SMNVEV (reference sequence). This CDR3 region has 13 residues. This CDR3 reads CASRSAYNQPQHF. As DNA, the CDR3 is TGTGCCAGCAGATCAGCCTACAATCAGCCCCAGCATTTT.

The chain couples TRBV12-3 or TRBV12-4 to TRBJ1-2; D remains ambiguous. The CDR3 has 12 amino acids. Trimming removed 6 bases from V and 7 bases from J, with 12 bases in between. CDR3 nucleotide sequence: TGTGCCAGCAGCTACACGTATGGTGGCTACACCTTC. Protein: CASSYTYGGYTF.

This clonotype was seen ten or more times. J is TRBJ1-1 and V is TRBV7-9; no clear D gene. The CDR3 consists of 14 residues. Trimming took off 5 bases at V and 2 bases at J, with 12 bases between the two ends. Germline-derived CDR1 and CDR2 are SEHNR and FQNEAQ (reference sequence). CDR3 amino acids: CASSPMVSNTEAFF. CDR3 nucleotides: TGTGCCAGCAGCCCAATGGTCAGCAACACTGAAGCTTTCTTT.

This clonotype has only a few counts. The chain carries TRBV18 and TRBJ1-1; TRBD1 agrees at 8 bases. This CDR3 region has 13 residues. Trimming took 2 bases from V and 7 from J; bases not matched to a gene: 3. Germline V CDR1 and CDR2: KGHSH, LQKENI. The CDR3 DNA follows: TGTGCCAGCTCACCAGCAGGGACAGGTGAAGCTTTCTTT. It specifies CASSPAGTGEAFF.

In this sample, this clonotype turned up a few times. The chain links TRBV29-1 to TRBJ1-1; 7 nucleotides align to TRBD1. CDR1 and CDR2 (germline): SQVTM, ANQGSEA. The CDR3 covers 12 residues. J was trimmed by 5 bases and V by 6 bases; bases with no gene match: 6. Here the CDR3 DNA reads TGCAGCGTCCAACAGGGGAGGACTGAAGCTTTCTTT. Residues: CSVQQGRTEAFF. Full variable domain (rest looked up from reference TRBV29-1 and TRBJ1-1): SAVISQKPSRDICQRGTSLTIQCQVDSQVTMMFWYRQQPGQSLTLIATANQGSEATYESGFVIDKFPISRPNLTFSTLTVSNMSPEDSSIYLCSVQQGRTEAFFGQGTRLTVV.

This clonotype was detected ten times or more. The chain carries TRBV28 and TRBJ1-4, with TRBD1 matching 8 bases. V was pared by 5 bases and J by 6 bases, with 5 bases of the junction left unmatched. CDR3 length: 14 residues. Germline CDR1 MDHEN, CDR2 SYDVKM. Here the CDR3 reads CASSRLTGDEKLFF. The CDR3 DNA follows: TGTGCCAGCAGTCGGCTGACAGGGGATGAAAAACTGTTTTTT.

This clonotype was counted a few times. This sequence joins TRBV5-1 and TRBJ2-7; D is perhaps TRBD1 (6 bases). Per the germline V gene, CDR1 is SGHRS and CDR2 is YFSETQ. Trimming took off 4 bases at V and 3 bases at J, with 11 bases between the two ends. The CDR3 has 13 residues. The CDR3 nucleotides are TGCGCCAGCAGCCTACAGGGTCGCTACGAGCAGTACTTC. This codes for CASSLQGRYEQYF.

A single count supports this clonotype. The chain carries TRBV12-3 or TRBV12-4 and TRBJ2-3; D is perhaps TRBD1 (5 bases). Trimming left V 3 bases short and J 3 bases short, with 13 bases between. CDR3 size: 15 residues. The CDR3 protein is CASSFPGKGTDTQYF. The CDR3 DNA reads as TGTGCCAGCAGTTTTCCCGGAAAGGGGACAGATACGCAGTATTTT.

The chain uses TRBV19 and TRBJ1-1; D not resolved. Trimming took off 7 bases at V and 1 base at J, with 4 bases between the two ends. The CDR3 is 11 amino acids. The germline V gene encodes CDR1 LNHDA and CDR2 SQIVND (reference sequence). This CDR3 is CASNKNTEAFF. The CDR3 DNA follows: TGTGCCAGTAATAAGAACACTGAAGCTTTCTTT.

This clonotype was detected a few times. The chain recombines TRBV18 with TRBJ2-1; D is possibly TRBD2 (5 bases). Germline V gene lookup returns CDR1 KGHSH and CDR2 LQKENI. This CDR3 comprises 16 residues. The V end was cut by 3 bases, the J end by 5 bases, with 17 bases between. The CDR3 is CASSPQRKWSDNEQFF. In DNA, the CDR3 is TGTGCCAGCTCACCGCAGCGGAAGTGGTCCGACAATGAGCAGTTCTTC.

This chain links TRBV27 with TRBJ2-5; TRBD2 matches at 9 bases. Germline CDR1 and CDR2: MNHEY and SMNVEV (reference sequence). With 2 bases clipped from V and 0 bases from J, the junction kept 1 base outside the gene matches. The CDR3 is 15 residues long. CDR3 sequence (DNA): TGTGCCAGCAGTTTAAAGCGGGGGGACCAAGAGACCCAGTACTTC. It yields the protein CASSLKRGDQETQYF.

This clonotype came up a few times. This sequence joins TRBV5-8 and TRBJ2-3; D remains unclear. From germline, CDR1 is SGHTS and CDR2 YDEGEE. CDR3 length equals 15 residues. The ends were cut back, 1 base at V and 3 bases at J, with 12 bases in the middle. The CDR3 loop reads CASSLMGRRTDTQYF. Written as DNA, the CDR3 is TGTGCCAGCAGCTTGATGGGCAGGCGGACAGATACGCAGTATTTT.

The V call is TRBV24-1, the J call TRBJ2-1; 10 nucleotides agree with TRBD2. The CDR3 sequence is 16 residues long. CDR1 is KGHDR, CDR2 SFDVKD, per germline. Trimming took 4 bases from V and 5 from J; bases not matched to a gene: 7. The CDR3 here is CATSDPIAGGDNEQFF. Here the CDR3 DNA reads TGTGCCACCAGTGACCCTATAGCGGGAGGTGACAATGAGCAGTTCTTC.

This rearrangement joins TRBV30 to TRBJ1-2, with a possible D match to TRBD1 (6 bases). Trimming cost V 4 bases and J 4 bases, with 13 bases left between them. The CDR3 contains 13 residues. Germline V gene data show CDR1 as GTSNPN and CDR2 as SVGIG (reference sequence). The CDR3 is CAWTSTRGYGYTF. The CDR3 DNA reads as TGTGCCTGGACTTCGACCAGGGGCTATGGCTACACCTTC.

The chain joins TRBV19 to TRBJ2-5; D is undetermined. The V gene lost 1 base and the J gene lost 2 bases, with 14 bases spanning the gap. CDR3 length: 16 amino acids. Germline V lookup: CDR1 LNHDA, CDR2 SQIVND (reference sequence). In DNA form, the CDR3 reads TGTGCCAGTAGTATAGGTCCGCTAGAGCCACAAGAGACCCAGTACTTC. It codes for CASSIGPLEPQETQYF. Drawing the rest from reference TRBV19 and TRBJ2-5, the complete variable domain is DGGITQSPKYLFRKEGQNVTLSCEQNLNHDAMYWYRQDPGQGLRLIYYSQIVNDFQKGDIAEGYSVSREKKESFPLTVTSAQKNPTAFYLCASSIGPLEPQETQYFGPGTRLLVL.

Concerning this clonotype itself: A read error may account for a junction end that differs from germline. The CDR3 region has the DNA TGTGACAGCAGCCAAGTGCAAGGTCAGCCCCAGCATTTT. The encoded protein is CDSSQVQGQPQHF. This chain connects TRBV14 to TRBJ1-5; no firm D call. CDR3 length: 13 amino acids. CDR1 and CDR2 from the germline V gene are SGHDN and FVKESK.

At least ten counts were recorded for this clonotype. The chain joins TRBV10-2 to TRBJ1-1; no reliable D call. Germline CDR1 reads WSHSY; CDR2 reads SAAADI. The CDR3 loop spans 11 amino acids. V dropped 4 bases and J dropped 2 bases, with 2 bases sitting between them. The CDR3 sequence: CASSVNTEAFF. CDR3 in DNA: TGCGCCAGCAGTGTAAACACTGAAGCTTTCTTT.

This clonotype has ten or more counts. The genes are TRBV28 and TRBJ2-1; TRBD2 agrees at 11 bases. Unmatched junction bases numbered 7, after V lost 6 bases and J lost 6 bases. This CDR3 spans 15 amino acids. The V gene's germline CDR1 is MDHEN and CDR2 SYDVKM. CDR3 in amino acids: CASSLAGGPLNEQFF. The DNA of the CDR3 is TGTGCCAGCAGCCTAGCGGGAGGCCCCCTCAATGAGCAGTTCTTC.

Ten or more counts support this clonotype. This chain joins TRBV9 and TRBJ2-4; D uncertain. CDR1 and CDR2 (germline): SGDLS, YYNGEE. With 4 bases removed from V and 9 bases from J, the gap between germline ends came to 11 bases. The CDR3 covers 12 residues. CDR3 amino acids: CASSPLTGIQYF. CDR3 in DNA: TGTGCCAGCAGCCCCCTAACGGGCATTCAGTACTTC.

The chain couples TRBV4-1 to TRBJ1-5; no reliable D call. The CDR3 is 15 amino acids. With 1 base removed from V and 4 bases from J, the gap between germline ends came to 11 bases. Germline lookup yields CDR1 MGHRA and CDR2 YSYEKL. CDR3 DNA: TGCGCCAGCAGCCAAGGGGGTATAGCAAATCAGCCCCAGCATTTT. Its translation: CASSQGGIANQPQHF.

This clonotype was picked up many times. V is TRBV2 and J is TRBJ1-6; unclear D gene. Germline CDR1 is SNHLY and CDR2 is FYNNEI. This CDR3 spans 15 amino acids. The V gene lost 3 bases and the J gene lost 5 bases, with 11 bases spanning the gap. CDR3 sequence (DNA): TGTGCCAGCAGTGAGGTTGAAAGGGATAATTCACCCCTCCACTTT. Residues: CASSEVERDNSPLHF.

This clonotype was picked up a small number of times. The rearrangement links TRBV12-3 or TRBV12-4 to TRBJ2-3; a possible D gene is TRBD2 (6 bases). The CDR3 consists of 15 residues. Deletions cut 2 bases from V and 2 bases from J, with 11 bases between. CDR3 bases: TGTGCCAGCAGTTTACGGCAGGGACTCACAGATACGCAGTATTTT. Protein product: CASSLRQGLTDTQYF.

The chain is built from TRBV29-1 and TRBJ1-1; D gene uncertain. Trimming pared 7 bases from V and 3 bases from J, leaving 21 bases between. Germline V gene sequence: CDR1 SQVTM, CDR2 ANQGSEA. The CDR3 runs 15 residues. CDR3 amino acids: CSAGPMEALDTEAFF. CDR3 nucleotides: TGCAGCGCTGGCCCGATGGAGGCGCTGGACACTGAAGCTTTCTTT.

This clonotype was seen repeatedly, ten times or more. J is TRBJ1-5 and V is TRBV28; maybe TRBD1 (5 bases). The CDR3 totals 15 residues. In germline, CDR1 is MDHEN, CDR2 SYDVKM. The ends were cut back, 6 bases at V and 0 bases at J, with 12 bases in the middle. The CDR3 DNA reads as TGTGCCAGCAGCCTCAGGGAAAATAGCAATCAGCCCCAGCATTTT. Protein: CASSLRENSNQPQHF. Full variable domain (rest looked up from reference TRBV28 and TRBJ1-5): DVKVTQSSRYLVKRTGEKVFLECVQDMDHENMFWYRQDPGLGLRLIYFSYDVKMKEKGDIPEGYSVSREKKERFSLILESASTNQTSMYLCASSLRENSNQPQHFGDGTRLSIL.

This clonotype appeared a few times. CDR3 protein: CAISRDRGNQPQHF. The CDR3 nucleotides read TGTGCCATCAGTAGGGACAGGGGGAATCAGCCCCAGCATTTT. The chain is built from TRBV10-3 and TRBJ1-5, with TRBD1 matching 11 bases. This CDR3 is 14 amino acids long. The ends lost 5 bases at V and 4 bases at J; junction bases unmatched: 1. Germline V gene data show CDR1 as ENHRY and CDR2 as SYGVKD.

This clonotype was counted a few times. A much larger clone lies one base from this, so it may be a read error. The rearrangement uses TRBV10-3 and TRBJ2-3; TRBD1 might be the D (6 bases). The CDR3 length is 13 residues. V was cut by 8 bases and J by 11 bases, with 20 bases left in between. The germline gives CDR1 ENHRY, CDR2 SYGVKD. The CDR3 protein is CAIGLVGAIVQYF. The CDR3 DNA sequence: TGTGCCATCGGGCTAGTGGGGGCGATAGTGCAGTATTTT.

Remarks on this clonotype: An end of the junction differs from the germline gene, which may be a read error. This chain connects TRBV12-3 or TRBV12-4 to TRBJ1-2; the D gene is possibly TRBD1 (6 bases). This CDR3 spans 15 amino acids. CDR3 loop: CASSLGARGNDGYTF. Here the CDR3 DNA reads TGTGCCAGCAGTTTAGGGGCCAGGGGTAACGATGGCTACACCTTC.

This clonotype was seen many times. The rearrangement uses TRBV19 and TRBJ1-2, with a tentative D call TRBD1 (5 bases). Between the trimmed V and J ends, which lost 6 bases and 4 bases, there was a span of 15 bases. CDR3 length: 14 residues. Germline V lookup: CDR1 LNHDA, CDR2 SQIVND (reference sequence). In DNA form, the CDR3 reads TGTGCCAGTAGGAAGACAGAAACTGGCTATGGCTACACCTTC. This sequence encodes CASRKTETGYGYTF.

This sequence joins TRBV12-3 or TRBV12-4 and TRBJ1-1; D is unresolved. The V and J ends lost 7 bases and 0 bases respectively, with 18 bases between them. The length of the CDR3 is 16 residues. The CDR3 region has the DNA TGTGCCAGCACGGTTTGGACGAGCCCCATGAACACTGAAGCTTTCTTT. Translation gives CASTVWTSPMNTEAFF.